This note documents a single T cell receptor beta chain sequence. Its antigen remains unidentified. No much larger clonotype is one base removed from it; base qualities were not supplied. Total RNA was isolated from unfractionated whole blood collected in Tempus Blood RNA tubes. About 5 healthy volunteers acted as controls for TCR sequencing and had blood drawn at day 0, 2 weeks and 6 weeks. This sample stems from a study of human T cells and chemical hapten exposure (dated by TCRdb to the early 2020s). Context from the whole study: Libraries were pooled for sequencing, and per-sample TCR yields varied mainly because of small differences in library volumes within the pool. Both TCR alpha and TCR beta chains were sequenced from each blood RNA sample. This study followed changes in the peripheral blood TCR repertoire in vivo during primary and secondary sensitization of alopecia patients to the hapten diphenylcyclopropenone (DPC). General findings and caveats noted by the study authors: The number of TCRs above 1 in 1000 frequency did not change with DPC sensitization; there was no evidence of global repertoire structure alterations. Repeated subsampling changed both the strength of the expansion versus patch-test correlation and the threshold at which the correlation became significant.

Library construction relied on 5' RACE. Sequencing was carried out with an Illumina MiSeq. During library preparation, unique molecular identifiers were attached to individual cDNA molecules so that TCRs could be counted quantitatively and reproducibly. The original methods were these. A median of approximately 96,000 TCRs per sample was observed, with a range of roughly 20,000 to 700,000. V, J and CDR3 annotation of the TCR reads was performed with the Decombinator software suite. For the PS versus PT1 abundance plots, all samples were subsampled to the same number of TCRs (28,000). TCRs were defined as expanded if absent before sensitization and observed at least eight times at the 2-week time point. The raw public data were reprocessed by TCRdb itself: fastp quality trimming at Q25, MiXCR clonotype calling, in-frame beta chains only. Each CDR3 protein gets just one entry, which takes the most common genes and DNA from the rows behind it. The V and J calls come from TCRdb's annotation, not from the publication. The sample contains tens of thousands of distinct CDR3 sequences, roughly 15% of them found a single time. The ten largest clones take up nearly 7% of the sample.

The origin of this receptor is a female donor in good health.

The DNA sequence is TGCGCCAGCAGTCCAAATAGCGGGGGCCGACAAGAGACCCAGTACTTC. Its translation is CASSPNSGGRQETQYF. Rearrangement joined TRBV4-1 to TRBJ2-5; TRBD2 aligns with 9 central bases. V loses 6 bases at its end and J loses 2 bases; junction bases beyond the gene matches: 10. CDR1 and CDR2 are read off the germline V gene as MGHRA and YSYEKL. Including the terminal cysteine and phenylalanine, the CDR3 comprises 16 residues. Kept here is only the CDR3 DNA, which spans 48 bases and is read in frame from base 1.